This TCR beta chain comes out of a study of T cells in localized non-small cell lung cancer. The CDR3 has 13 residues. J was trimmed by 6 bases and V by 4 bases; bases with no gene match: 8. Per the germline V gene, CDR1 is SQVTM and CDR2 is ANQGSEA. The table came from immunoSEQ multiplex PCR; TCRdb's copy has only in-frame clones and leaves some out. The table has about 13,000 clones, around 84% seen once. In the case of this clone: Antigen unknown.

General study points: Adjacent lung held a median roughly 60 of the top 100 tumor clones.

The source was peripheral blood, collected before any cancer treatment. This chain connects TRBV29-1 to TRBJ1-2; TRBD1 matches at 7 bases. The clonotype comes from a male donor at least 60 years old with stage III lung adenocarcinoma. The CDR3 DNA is TGCAGCGTTGCTCAGGGGGGCTGGGATGGCTACACCTTC. It is translated as CSVAQGGWDGYTF.